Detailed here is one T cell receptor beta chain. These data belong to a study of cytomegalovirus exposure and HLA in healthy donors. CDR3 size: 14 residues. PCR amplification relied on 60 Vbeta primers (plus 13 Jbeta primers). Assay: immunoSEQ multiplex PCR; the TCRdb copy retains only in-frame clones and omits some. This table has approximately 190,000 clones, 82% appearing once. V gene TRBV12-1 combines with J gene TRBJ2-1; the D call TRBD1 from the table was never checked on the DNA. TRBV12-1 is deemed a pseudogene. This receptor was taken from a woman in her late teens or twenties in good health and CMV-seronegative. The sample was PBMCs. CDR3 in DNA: TGTGCCAGCAGCCCCTATGACATCGGCGATGAGCAGTTCTTC. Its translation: CASSPYDIGDEQFF.